The sequence of this T cell receptor beta chain was determined in a study of graft-versus-host responses after intestinal transplantation. Study-wide context: Tacrolimus and steroids were given for two to four years to all recipients after anti-thymocyte globulin induction. General observations from the study: High graft-versus-host to host-versus-graft clonal ratios were seen in allografts of patients with graft-donor T cell macrochimerism. Early post-transplant HvG declines showed an association with peak circulating GvH clone levels. GvH clonotypes were identified within recipient marrow, with a subset emerging first in ileum or blood.

Comment on this clone: What it binds is unknown.

Assay: immunoSEQ multiplex PCR; the TCRdb copy retains only in-frame clones and omits some. Of about 50,000 clones in the sample, 80% to 95% are singletons; the top ten hold 2% to 3%. This TCR came from a human donor who was the organ donor for an intestinal transplant. This specimen consisted of unstimulated CD4+ T cells sorted from spleen or lymph node cells, obtained before transplant.

In DNA, the CDR3 is TGTGCCAGCAGCCGACAGAGTGGGGAAGCTTTCTTT. Translation gives CASSRQSGEAFF. This rearrangement joins TRBV6-6 to TRBJ1-1; perhaps TRBD1 as D (5 bases). The CDR3 is 12 amino acids. The germline gives CDR1 MNHNY, CDR2 SVGAGI (reference sequence). Trimming pared 6 bases from V and 8 bases from J, leaving 13 bases between.